Sequencing of this T cell receptor (beta chain) was carried out in a study of cytomegalovirus exposure and HLA in healthy donors. Whole-study findings and limits: Published work reported that the classifier diagnosed cytomegalovirus status with high specificity and sensitivity. A subsequent analysis found that TCR clusters from the first cohort also tended to co-occur in the approximately 130 validation repertoires, with about 95% of cluster scores above 0. Usually a TCR sequence was rare, but some public TCRs were found in many donors. According to the study, 150 to 200 TCR beta chains were cytomegalovirus-associated.

The CDR3 consists of 18 residues. Germline CDR1 is SGHDT and CDR2 is YYEEEE. V was trimmed by 4 bases and J by 0 bases, leaving 19 bases between them. Method: immunoSEQ multiplex PCR; TCRdb's copy keeps in-frame clones and lacks some. This table holds 150,000 to 200,000 clones, more than 75% found once. As concerns this clone: The antigen remains undetermined.

The V gene is TRBV5-6, the J gene TRBJ2-2, with D possibly TRBD2 on 6 matching bases. Sequencing was carried out using PBMCs. The sequence derives from a man aged 18 to 29 in good health and CMV-seropositive. CDR3 bases: TGTGCCAGCAGCCCGGGGGACGAAGAGACCGCGAACACCGGGGAGCTGTTTTTT. This gives the protein CASSPGDEETANTGELFF.